These 23 T cell receptor beta chains originate from one sample sequenced in a study of T cell changes during pregnancy in multiple sclerosis. Assay: immunoSEQ multiplex PCR; the TCRdb copy retains only in-frame clones and omits some. This table has approximately 100,000 clones, more than 85% appearing once. This specimen consisted of peripheral blood, obtained in the second trimester of pregnancy. Receptor source: a female donor with multiple sclerosis, enrolled in a pregnancy study.

This clone has a handful of counts. V usage is TRBV9 and J usage is TRBJ2-1; 8 bases map to TRBD2. V lost 4 bases and J lost 7; bases outside the gene matches: 10. The germline gives CDR1 SGDLS, CDR2 YYNGEE. The CDR3 runs to 15 residues. The CDR3 reads CASSPRRTSSNEQFF. The CDR3 DNA reads TGTGCCAGCAGCCCCCGCCGGACTAGCAGTAATGAGCAGTTCTTC. The complete variable domain, with remaining parts taken from reference TRBV9 and TRBJ2-1, reads DSGVTQTPKHLITATGQRVTLRCSPRSGDLSVYWYQQSLDQGLQFLIQYYNGEERAKGNILERFSAQQFPDLHSELNLSSLELGDSALYFCASSPRRTSSNEQFFGPGTRLTVL.

This chain links TRBV9 with TRBJ2-2; a possible D gene is TRBD1 (5 bases). Germline CDR1 and CDR2: SGDLS and YYNGEE. The V end lost 4 bases, the J end lost 5 bases, and 18 bases lay between the germline ends. The CDR3 loop spans 16 amino acids. The CDR3 is CASSPRRAGLTGELFF. DNA for the CDR3: TGTGCCAGCAGCCCACGCCGGGCAGGGCTTACCGGGGAGCTGTTTTTT.

The chain combines TRBV5-4 with TRBJ1-4; weak D call: TRBD1 (6 bases). Trimming cost V 9 bases and J 6 bases, with 15 bases left between them. The CDR3 is made up of 13 amino acids. The germline CDR1 and CDR2 sequences are SGHNT and YYREEE (reference sequence). The CDR3 DNA sequence: TGTGCCATAACAAGGGGGGGGGATGAAAAACTGTTTTTT. It yields the protein CAITRGGDEKLFF.

The J gene is TRBJ2-1, the V gene TRBV25-1, with 10 bases matching TRBD2. There are 17 residues in the CDR3. The germline V gene encodes CDR1 MGHDK and CDR2 SYGVNS. J lost 0 bases, V lost 4 bases, and 6 bases had no gene match. Here the CDR3 DNA reads TGTGCCAGCAGTGCCCGTAGCGGGAGGCCCTCCTACAATGAGCAGTTCTTC. Translating it yields CASSARSGRPSYNEQFF.

The J gene is TRBJ1-5, the V gene TRBV10-1, with D tentatively TRBD1 (6 bases). V dropped 5 bases and J dropped 3 bases, with 20 bases sitting between them. Germline CDR1 WNHNN, CDR2 SYGVQD (reference sequence). The CDR3 totals 17 residues. CDR3 in amino acids: CASSLNATGLYNQPQHF. CDR3 bases: TGCGCCAGCAGTCTTAATGCGACAGGCCTATACAATCAGCCCCAGCATTTT.

This chain connects TRBV18 to TRBJ1-1, with D possibly TRBD1 on 6 matching bases. The CDR3 is 15 amino acids. V lost 6 bases and J lost 7, with 21 bases in between. CDR1 is KGHSH, CDR2 LQKENI, per germline. The CDR3 spells CASSLKTGHLLEAFF. The CDR3 DNA reads as TGTGCCAGCTCGCTTAAGACGGGACACCTACTTGAAGCTTTCTTT.

The rearrangement joins TRBV6-6 to TRBJ2-1; the D is unclear. Germline CDR1 and CDR2: MNHNY and SVGAGI (reference sequence). Trimming stripped 5 bases from V and 6 bases from J, with 17 bases between. The CDR3 consists of 15 residues. CDR3 amino acids: CASSDLHGGPNEQFF. CDR3 DNA: TGTGCCAGCAGTGACCTCCATGGCGGCCCCAATGAGCAGTTCTTC.

This chain uses TRBV5-1 with TRBJ2-3; D is perhaps TRBD2 (5 bases). The CDR3 totals 17 residues. Trimming took off 3 bases at V and 0 bases at J, with 17 bases between the two ends. From germline, CDR1 is SGHRS and CDR2 YFSETQ. CDR3 nucleotides: TGCGCCAGCAGCTCGGGGAAGACGGCGGGTAGCACAGATACGCAGTATTTT. Translation gives CASSSGKTAGSTDTQYF.

The V call is TRBV28, the J call TRBJ1-1; 7 bases fit TRBD1. The V gene's germline CDR1 is MDHEN and CDR2 SYDVKM. Losses at the gene ends were 2 bases for V and 6 bases for J; bases not matched to a gene: 12. The CDR3 totals 16 residues. The CDR3 nucleotides read TGTGCCAGCAGTTTAACAGGGGCTGTGGGATACGCTGAAGCTTTCTTT. This sequence encodes CASSLTGAVGYAEAFF.

J is TRBJ2-5 and V is TRBV2; D may be TRBD2 (7 bases). The CDR3 spans 14 residues. Deletions cut 6 bases from V and 5 bases from J, with 16 bases between. CDR1 SNHLY and CDR2 FYNNEI come from the germline V gene. CDR3 nucleotide sequence: TGTGCCAGCAGCGGGGGGCGGTTCGGGGAGACCCAGTACTTC. It specifies CASSGGRFGETQYF.

This chain uses TRBV30 with TRBJ1-2; TRBD1 agrees at 10 bases. This CDR3 has 13 amino acids. From germline, CDR1 is GTSNPN and CDR2 SVGIG (reference sequence). Trimming at V came to 6 bases and at J to 4 bases, leaving 5 bases not matched to a gene. The CDR3 here is CACTTGGLYGYTF. In nucleotides, the CDR3 is TGTGCCTGTACGACAGGGGGCCTCTATGGCTACACCTTC.

The chain links TRBV5-6 to TRBJ2-3; no firm D call. Germline CDR1 SGHDT, CDR2 YYEEEE. This CDR3 has 16 amino acids. V lost 1 base, J lost 4 bases, and 16 bases lay in between. CDR3 sequence reads: CASSLNDRLLADTQYF. The CDR3 nucleotides are TGTGCCAGCAGCTTGAATGACCGACTTTTAGCAGATACGCAGTATTTT.

This rearrangement joins TRBV7-3 to TRBJ2-3; 8 nucleotides align to TRBD2. V lost 2 bases and J lost 0; bases outside the gene matches: 1. Germline V gene lookup returns CDR1 SGHTA and CDR2 FQGTGA. This CDR3 is 15 amino acids long. The CDR3 sequence is CASSLAGGSTDTQYF. For the CDR3, the DNA is TGTGCCAGCAGCTTAGCGGGAGGTAGCACAGATACGCAGTATTTT.

This chain links TRBV11-3 with TRBJ2-1, with TRBD2 identical over 9 bases. This CDR3 has 14 residues. V dropped 1 base and J dropped 12; count of bases not matched to a gene: 7. Germline CDR1 SGHNT, CDR2 YENEEA. CDR3 DNA: TGTGCCAGCAGCTTAGGGGGGAGCGGGAGGAGGCAGTTCTTC. Residues: CASSLGGSGRRQFF.

The rearrangement joins TRBV10-3 to TRBJ2-2; D unclear. The length of the CDR3 is 11 residues. V lost 3 bases, J lost 7 bases, and 3 bases lay in between. Germline V gives CDR1 ENHRY, CDR2 SYGVKD. CDR3 bases: TGTGCCATCAGTGACGGCGGGGAGCTGTTTTTT. Its translation: CAISDGGELFF.

DNA for the CDR3: TGTGCCAGCAGACCTGAGGAATTGGCCACTGAAGCTTTCTTT. Amino acids: CASRPEELATEAFF. The chain carries TRBV6-4 and TRBJ1-1; D remains ambiguous. Germline V gene sequence: CDR1 MRHNA, CDR2 SNTAGT. The CDR3 contains 14 residues. V shed 6 bases and J shed 4 bases, with 15 bases lying between them.

The chain combines TRBV5-1 with TRBJ1-2, with a tentative D call TRBD1 (5 bases). The CDR3 extends over 16 amino acids. CDR1 and CDR2 from the germline V gene are SGHRS and YFSETQ. The V end lost 3 bases, the J end lost 2 bases, and 17 bases lay between the germline ends. CDR3 amino acids: CASSSAGTAINYGYTF. The CDR3 nucleotides read TGCGCCAGCAGCTCAGCCGGGACTGCCATAAACTATGGCTACACCTTC.

The V call is TRBV11-2, the J call TRBJ2-3; 9 bases match TRBD2. The CDR3 length is 16 residues. Germline-derived CDR1 and CDR2 are SGHAT and FQNNGV. The J segment lost 4 bases and the V segment lost 1 base, leaving 6 bases of the junction unmatched. This CDR3 reads CASSLAVAGVADTQYF. As DNA, the CDR3 is TGTGCCAGCAGCTTAGCGGTAGCGGGGGTGGCAGATACGCAGTATTTT.

This clone showed up just once. The rearrangement joins TRBV7-6 to TRBJ2-5; no clear D gene. The V and J ends lost 2 bases and 1 base respectively, with 17 bases between them. This CDR3 contains 17 residues. Germline values: CDR1 SGHVS, CDR2 FNYEAQ. CDR3 amino acids: CASSLNFMTRSQETQYF. The CDR3 DNA reads as TGTGCCAGCAGCTTAAATTTCATGACGAGGTCCCAAGAGACCCAGTACTTC.

Only a few counts were recorded for this clone. V is TRBV29-1 and J is TRBJ1-2; 9 bases map to TRBD1. The CDR3 contains 13 residues. After removal of 5 bases from V and 7 bases from J, the junction contained 8 bases not matched to a gene. Germline CDR1 SQVTM, CDR2 ANQGSEA. The CDR3, as DNA: TGCAGCGTTCCTACAGGGGGCAGGGGTGGCTACACCTTC. Translation gives CSVPTGGRGGYTF.

This clone has a single count. This sequence joins TRBV19 and TRBJ1-1; D is unresolved. CDR1 is LNHDA and CDR2 is SQIVND in the germline V gene (reference sequence). This CDR3 has 15 amino acids. Trimming removed 2 bases at V and 1 base at J, with 11 bases between. This chain's CDR3 is CASSISGFGNTEAFF. DNA for the CDR3: TGTGCCAGTAGTATATCGGGATTCGGGAACACTGAAGCTTTCTTT.

The chain is built from TRBV16 and TRBJ1-1; a weak D match, TRBD1 (6 bases). This CDR3 spans 18 amino acids. From germline, CDR1 is KGHSY and CDR2 FQNENV. Trimming stripped 1 base from V and 4 bases from J, with 22 bases between. The CDR3 reads CASSQLAGDVWLSTEAFF. CDR3 coding DNA: TGTGCCAGCAGCCAATTGGCAGGGGATGTATGGCTGAGCACTGAAGCTTTCTTT.

This chain connects TRBV27 to TRBJ2-3; 11 bases match TRBD2. V trimming: 5 bases; J trimming: 0 bases; junction bases outside the gene matches: 4. This CDR3 has 16 amino acids. CDR1 and CDR2 from the germline V gene are MNHEY and SMNVEV (reference sequence). CDR3 coding DNA: TGTGCCAGCAGTCCGGGACTAGCGGCTAGCACAGATACGCAGTATTTT. Translated: CASSPGLAASTDTQYF.